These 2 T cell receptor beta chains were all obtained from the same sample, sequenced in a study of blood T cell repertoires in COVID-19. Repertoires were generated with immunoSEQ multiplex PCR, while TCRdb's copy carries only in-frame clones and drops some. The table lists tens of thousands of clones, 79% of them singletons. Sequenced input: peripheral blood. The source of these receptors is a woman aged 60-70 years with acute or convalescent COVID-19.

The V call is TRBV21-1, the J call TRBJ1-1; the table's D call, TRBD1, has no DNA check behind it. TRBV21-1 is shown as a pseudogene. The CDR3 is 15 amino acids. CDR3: CASSKQQGMNTEAFF. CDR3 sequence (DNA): TGTGCCAGCAGCAAACAACAGGGGATGAACACTGAAGCTTTCTTT.

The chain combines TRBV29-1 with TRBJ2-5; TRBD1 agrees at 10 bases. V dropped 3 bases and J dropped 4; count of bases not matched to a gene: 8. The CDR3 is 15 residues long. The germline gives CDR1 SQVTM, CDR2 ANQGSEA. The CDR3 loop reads CSVDPGTGVGETQYF. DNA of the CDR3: TGCAGCGTTGACCCCGGGACAGGGGTAGGAGAGACCCAGTACTTC. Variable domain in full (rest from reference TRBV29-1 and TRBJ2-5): SAVISQKPSRDICQRGTSLTIQCQVDSQVTMMFWYRQQPGQSLTLIATANQGSEATYESGFVIDKFPISRPNLTFSTLTVSNMSPEDSSIYLCSVDPGTGVGETQYFGPGTRLLVL.